Sequencing of this TCR beta chain was carried out in a study of TIL therapy for anti-PD-1-resistant metastatic lung cancer. At the level of the study: Patients then received nivolumab; progressors got lymphodepletion, TIL and IL-2.

Time point of the sample: pre-treatment sample, taken before nivolumab and TIL therapy. Enrollment ran from late 2017 to January 2020. The CDR3 runs 17 residues. Trimming at V came to 4 bases and at J to 1 base, leaving 10 bases not matched to a gene. Per germline, CDR1 SGHKS and CDR2 YYEKEE (reference sequence). This was the immunoSEQ v3 assay. Only in-frame clones appear in the TCRdb table, and some are missing; sequencing was by immunoSEQ multiplex PCR. Among about 50,000 clones, approximately 86% were seen once, and the ten largest hold more than 4.5%. The starting material was blood, obtained at baseline. This chain joins TRBV5-5 and TRBJ1-1, with 10 bases that match TRBD1. The source is a person aged 25 to 80 with non-small cell lung cancer. CDR3 coding DNA: TGTGCCAGCAGCCCTCCCGGGACAGGGGACGGGAACACTGAAGCTTTCTTT. Its protein product is CASSPPGTGDGNTEAFF.